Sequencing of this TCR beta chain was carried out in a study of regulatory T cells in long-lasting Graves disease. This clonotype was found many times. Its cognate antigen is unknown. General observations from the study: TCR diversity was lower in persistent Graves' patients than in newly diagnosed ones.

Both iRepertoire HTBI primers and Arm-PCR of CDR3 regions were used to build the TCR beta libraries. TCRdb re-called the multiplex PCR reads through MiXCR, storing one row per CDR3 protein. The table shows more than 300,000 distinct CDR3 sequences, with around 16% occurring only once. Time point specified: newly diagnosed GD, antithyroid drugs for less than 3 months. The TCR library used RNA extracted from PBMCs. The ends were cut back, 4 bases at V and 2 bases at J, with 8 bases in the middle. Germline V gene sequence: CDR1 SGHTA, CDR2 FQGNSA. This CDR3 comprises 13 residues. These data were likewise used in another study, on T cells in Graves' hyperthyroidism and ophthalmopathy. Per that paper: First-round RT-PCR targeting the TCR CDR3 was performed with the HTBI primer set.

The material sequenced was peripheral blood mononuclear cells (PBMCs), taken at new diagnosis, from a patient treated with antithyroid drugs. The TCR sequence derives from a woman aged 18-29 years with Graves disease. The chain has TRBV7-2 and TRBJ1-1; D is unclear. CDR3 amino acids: CASSSDGNTEAFF. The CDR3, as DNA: TGTGCCAGCAGCTCGGACGGCAACACTGAAGCTTTCTTT. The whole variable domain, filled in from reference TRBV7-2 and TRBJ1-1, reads GAGVSQSPSNKVTEKGKDVELRCDPISGHTALYWYRQSLGQGLEFLIYFQGNSAPDKSGLPSDRFSAERTGGSVSTLTIQRTQQEDSAVYLCASSSDGNTEAFFGQGTRLTVV.